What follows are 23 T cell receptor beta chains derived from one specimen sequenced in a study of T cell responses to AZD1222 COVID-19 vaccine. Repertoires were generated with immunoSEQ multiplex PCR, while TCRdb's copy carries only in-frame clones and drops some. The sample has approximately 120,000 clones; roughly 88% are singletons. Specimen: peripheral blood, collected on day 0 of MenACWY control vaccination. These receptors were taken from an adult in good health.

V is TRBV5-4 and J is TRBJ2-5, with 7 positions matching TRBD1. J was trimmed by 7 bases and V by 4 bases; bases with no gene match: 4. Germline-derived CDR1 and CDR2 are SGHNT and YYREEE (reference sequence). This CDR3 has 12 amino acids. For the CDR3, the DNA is TGTGCCAGCAGCCAGGGGGTGGGGACCCAGTACTTC. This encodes CASSQGVGTQYF.

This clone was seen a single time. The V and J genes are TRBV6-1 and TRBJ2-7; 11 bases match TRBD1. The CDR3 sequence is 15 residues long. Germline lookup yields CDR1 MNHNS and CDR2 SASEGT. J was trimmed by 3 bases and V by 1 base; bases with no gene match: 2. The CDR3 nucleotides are TGTGCCAGCAGTGAAGGGACAGGGGGCTTCTACGAGCAGTACGTC. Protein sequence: CASSEGTGGFYEQYV.

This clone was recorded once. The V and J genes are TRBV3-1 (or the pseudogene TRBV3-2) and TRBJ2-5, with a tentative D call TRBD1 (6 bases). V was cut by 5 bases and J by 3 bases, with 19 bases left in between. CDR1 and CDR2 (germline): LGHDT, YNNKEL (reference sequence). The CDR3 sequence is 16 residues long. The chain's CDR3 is CASSSVTGRGEETQYF. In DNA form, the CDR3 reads TGTGCCAGCAGCTCCGTTACAGGGAGAGGCGAAGAGACCCAGTACTTC.

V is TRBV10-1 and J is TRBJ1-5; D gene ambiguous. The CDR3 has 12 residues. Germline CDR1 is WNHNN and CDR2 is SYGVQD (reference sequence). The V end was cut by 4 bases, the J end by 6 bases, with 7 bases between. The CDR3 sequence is CASSAGCQPQHF. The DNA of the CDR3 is TGCGCCAGCAGTGCCGGGTGTCAGCCCCAGCATTTT.

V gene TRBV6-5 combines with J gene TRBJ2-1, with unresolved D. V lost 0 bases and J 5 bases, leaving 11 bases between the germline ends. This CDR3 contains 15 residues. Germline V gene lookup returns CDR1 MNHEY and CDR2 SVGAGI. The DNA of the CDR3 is TGTGCCAGCAGTTACTCTTACAGAAAAAACAATGAGCAGTTCTTC. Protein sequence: CASSYSYRKNNEQFF.

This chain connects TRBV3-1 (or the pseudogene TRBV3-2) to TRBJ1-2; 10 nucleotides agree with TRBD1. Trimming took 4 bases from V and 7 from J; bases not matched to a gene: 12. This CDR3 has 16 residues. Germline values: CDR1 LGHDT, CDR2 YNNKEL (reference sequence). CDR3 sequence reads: CASSPETGGAAGGYTF. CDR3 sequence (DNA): TGTGCCAGCAGCCCGGAGACAGGGGGCGCGGCGGGTGGCTACACCTTC.

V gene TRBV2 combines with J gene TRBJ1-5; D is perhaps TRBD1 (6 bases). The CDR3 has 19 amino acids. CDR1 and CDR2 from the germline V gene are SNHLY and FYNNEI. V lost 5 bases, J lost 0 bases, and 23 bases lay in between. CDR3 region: CASSLTLTGGSYSNQPQHF. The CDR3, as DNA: TGTGCCAGCAGTCTTACGCTTACCGGGGGCAGCTATAGCAATCAGCCCCAGCATTTT.

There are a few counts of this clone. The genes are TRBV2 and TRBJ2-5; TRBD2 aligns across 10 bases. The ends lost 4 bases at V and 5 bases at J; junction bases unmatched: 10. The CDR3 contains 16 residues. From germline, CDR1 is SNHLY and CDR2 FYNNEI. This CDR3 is CASSGGTSVWGETQYF. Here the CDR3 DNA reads TGTGCCAGCAGTGGAGGGACTAGCGTCTGGGGGGAGACCCAGTACTTC.

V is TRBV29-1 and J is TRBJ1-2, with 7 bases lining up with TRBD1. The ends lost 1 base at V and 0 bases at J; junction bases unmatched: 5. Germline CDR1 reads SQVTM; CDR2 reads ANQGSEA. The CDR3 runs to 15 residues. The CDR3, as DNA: TGCAGCGTTGAAGGACAGGGACGAGCTAACTATGGCTACACCTTC. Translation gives CSVEGQGRANYGYTF.

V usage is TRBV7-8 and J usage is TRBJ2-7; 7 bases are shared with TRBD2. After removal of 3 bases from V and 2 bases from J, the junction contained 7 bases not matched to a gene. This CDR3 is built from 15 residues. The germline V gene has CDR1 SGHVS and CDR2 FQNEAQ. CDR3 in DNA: TGTGCCAGCAGCTTGGTCGGCGGGGGTGCCTACGAGCAGTACTTC. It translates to CASSLVGGGAYEQYF. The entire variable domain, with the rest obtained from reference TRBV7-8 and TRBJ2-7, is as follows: GAGVSQSPRYKVAKRGQDVALRCDPISGHVSLFWYQQALGQGPEFLTYFQNEAQLDKSGLPSDRFFAERPEGSVSTLKIQRTQQEDSAVYLCASSLVGGGAYEQYFGPGTRLTVT.

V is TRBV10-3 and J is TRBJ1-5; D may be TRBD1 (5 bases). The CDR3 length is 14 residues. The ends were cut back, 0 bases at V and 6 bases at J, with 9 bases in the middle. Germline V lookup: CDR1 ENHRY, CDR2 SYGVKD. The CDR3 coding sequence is TGTGCCATCAGTGAGTCCGCGGGACCTCAGCCCCAGCATTTT. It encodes CAISESAGPQPQHF.

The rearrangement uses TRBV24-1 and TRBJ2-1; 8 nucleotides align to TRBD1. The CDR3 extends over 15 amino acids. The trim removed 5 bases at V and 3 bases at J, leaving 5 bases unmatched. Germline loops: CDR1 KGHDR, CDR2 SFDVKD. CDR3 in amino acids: CATSGPTGDYNEQFF. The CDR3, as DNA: TGTGCCACCAGTGGACCGACAGGGGACTACAATGAGCAGTTCTTC.

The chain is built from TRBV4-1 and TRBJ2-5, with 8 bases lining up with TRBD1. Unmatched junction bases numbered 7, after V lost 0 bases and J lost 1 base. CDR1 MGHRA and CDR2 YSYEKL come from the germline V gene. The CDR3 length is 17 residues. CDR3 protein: CASSQDRAGGVQETQYF. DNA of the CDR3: TGCGCCAGCAGCCAAGATAGGGCAGGGGGCGTCCAAGAGACCCAGTACTTC.

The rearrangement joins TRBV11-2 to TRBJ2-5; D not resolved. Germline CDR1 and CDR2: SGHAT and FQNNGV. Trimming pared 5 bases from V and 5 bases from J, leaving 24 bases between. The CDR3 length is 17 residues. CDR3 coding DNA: TGTGCCAGCAGCACGCAAGGGTACGGCCCGTCCCAGGAGACCCAGTACTTC. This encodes CASSTQGYGPSQETQYF.

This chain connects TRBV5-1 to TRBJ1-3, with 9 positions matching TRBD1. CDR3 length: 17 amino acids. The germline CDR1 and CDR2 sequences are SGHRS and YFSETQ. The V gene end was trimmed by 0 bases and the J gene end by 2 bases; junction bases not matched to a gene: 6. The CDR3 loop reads CASSLVSGQGAGNTIYF. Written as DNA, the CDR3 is TGCGCCAGCAGCTTGGTCTCGGGACAGGGTGCTGGAAACACCATATATTTT. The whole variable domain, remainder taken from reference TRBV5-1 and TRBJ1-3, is KAGVTQTPRYLIKTRGQQVTLSCSPISGHRSVSWYQQTPGQGLQFLFEYFSETQRNKGNFPGRFSGRQFSNSRSEMNVSTLELGDSALYLCASSLVSGQGAGNTIYFGEGSWLTVV.

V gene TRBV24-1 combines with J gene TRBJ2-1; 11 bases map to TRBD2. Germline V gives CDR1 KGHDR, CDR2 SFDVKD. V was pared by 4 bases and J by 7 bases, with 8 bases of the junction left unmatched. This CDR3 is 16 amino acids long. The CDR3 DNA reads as TGTGCCACCAGTGACTTAGCGGGAGGGCTCGGGAATGAGCAGTTCTTC. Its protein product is CATSDLAGGLGNEQFF.

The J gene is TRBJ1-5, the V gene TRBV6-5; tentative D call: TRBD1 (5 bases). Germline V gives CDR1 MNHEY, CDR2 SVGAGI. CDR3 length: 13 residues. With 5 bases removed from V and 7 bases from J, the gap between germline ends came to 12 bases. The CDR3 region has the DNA TGTGCCAGCAGTCCAGGGAGTTGGCAGCCCCAGCATTTT. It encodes CASSPGSWQPQHF.

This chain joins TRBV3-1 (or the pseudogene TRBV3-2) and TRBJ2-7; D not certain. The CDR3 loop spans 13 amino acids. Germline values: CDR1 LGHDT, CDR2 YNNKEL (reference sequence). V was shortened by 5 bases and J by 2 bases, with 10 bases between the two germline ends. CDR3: CASSSDSTYEQYF. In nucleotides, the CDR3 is TGTGCCAGCAGCTCTGACTCAACCTACGAGCAGTACTTC.

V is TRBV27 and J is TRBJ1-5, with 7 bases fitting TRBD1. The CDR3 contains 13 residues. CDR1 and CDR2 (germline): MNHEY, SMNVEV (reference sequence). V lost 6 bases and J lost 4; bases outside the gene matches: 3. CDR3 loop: CASSPRGNQPQHF. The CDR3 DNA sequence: TGTGCCAGCAGCCCCAGGGGGAATCAGCCCCAGCATTTT.

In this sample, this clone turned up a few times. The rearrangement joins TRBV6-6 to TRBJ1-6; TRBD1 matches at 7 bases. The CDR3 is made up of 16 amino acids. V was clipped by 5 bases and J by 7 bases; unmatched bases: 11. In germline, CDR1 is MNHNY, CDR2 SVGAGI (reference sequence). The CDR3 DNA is TGTGCCAGCAGTATGTCCTTGGGACAGATAAATTCACCCCTCCACTTT. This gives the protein CASSMSLGQINSPLHF.

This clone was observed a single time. Here the CDR3 DNA reads TGTGCCAGTAGTATGGTCTCGGGGGTCGTCGACAATGAGCAGTTCTTC. This codes for CASSMVSGVVDNEQFF. The V and J genes are TRBV19 and TRBJ2-1, with D possibly matching TRBD2 (6 bases). The CDR3 has 16 residues. V was shortened by 3 bases and J by 5 bases, with 17 bases between the two germline ends. In germline, CDR1 is LNHDA, CDR2 SQIVND (reference sequence).

The CDR3 loop reads CASSLADPDSYEQYF. The CDR3 DNA follows: TGTGCCAGCAGCTTGGCCGACCCTGACTCCTACGAGCAGTACTTC. V is TRBV5-5 and J is TRBJ2-7; D is uncertain. CDR1 and CDR2 from the germline V gene are SGHKS and YYEKEE (reference sequence). Trimming left V 0 bases short and J 0 bases short, with 10 bases between. The CDR3 has 15 residues.

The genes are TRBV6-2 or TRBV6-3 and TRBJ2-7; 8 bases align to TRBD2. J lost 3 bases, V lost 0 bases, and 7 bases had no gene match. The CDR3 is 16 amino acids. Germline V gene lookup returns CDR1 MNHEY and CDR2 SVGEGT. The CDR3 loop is CASSYSMVAGNYEQYF. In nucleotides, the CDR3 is TGTGCCAGCAGTTACTCGATGGTAGCGGGAAACTACGAGCAGTACTTC.